The rows below give T cell receptor beta chains drawn from one sample of a study of beta chain features in type 1 diabetes. Repertoires were generated with immunoSEQ multiplex PCR, while TCRdb's copy carries only in-frame clones and drops some. There are some 640,000 clones in the sample; over 11% occur only once, and nearly 0.04% lies in the top ten. Material for sequencing was naive CD4+ T cells from blood. The receptors stem from a young man with type 1 diabetes. Each CDR3 is given with its conserved first and last residue. A D gene is named only where the DNA matches it firmly. Clone size is given for some rows only: seen once, a few or many times, or a class if the clone is expanded.

j_call | d_call | v_call | clone_size | cdr3_aa | cdr3_nt
TRBJ2-2 | NA | TRBV7-2 | NA | CASSLRTNTGELFF | TGTGCCAGCAGCCTCCGCACGAACACCGGGGAGCTGTTTTTT
TRBJ1-1 | TRBD1 | TRBV30 | few | CAFSYGTGLGTEAFF | TGTGCCTTCTCCTACGGGACAGGGCTCGGCACTGAAGCTTTCTTT
TRBJ2-3 | NA | TRBV2 | few | CASRVPASTDTQYF | TGTGCCAGCCGGGTCCCGGCTAGCACAGATACGCAGTATTTT
TRBJ2-2 | NA | TRBV27 | few | CASSLRGGTGELFF | TGTGCCAGCAGTTTACGAGGGGGCACCGGGGAGCTGTTTTTT
TRBJ2-7 | NA | TRBV6-1 | NA | CASSEAGTYEQYF | TGTGCCAGCAGTGAAGCTGGAACCTACGAGCAGTACTTC
TRBJ1-2 | NA | TRBV29-1 | few | CSVERAGYGYTF | TGCAGCGTTGAAAGGGCTGGCTATGGCTACACCTTC
TRBJ2-7 | NA | TRBV7-2 | NA | CASSSGAYEQYF | TGTGCCAGCAGCTCGGGGGCTTACGAGCAGTACTTC
TRBJ2-3 | TRBD2 | TRBV28 | few | CASSSILAGADTQYF | TGTGCCAGCAGTTCGATCCTAGCGGGGGCGGATACGCAGTATTTT
TRBJ1-5 | TRBD1 | TRBV30 | NA | CAWSSDRGEGSNQPQHF | TGTGCCTGGAGCTCGGACAGGGGCGAAGGGAGCAATCAGCCCCAGCATTTT
TRBJ2-3 | TRBD2 | TRBV18 | few | CASSPPNSGSSDTQYF | TGTGCCAGCTCACCACCGAATAGCGGGAGCTCGGATACGCAGTATTTT
TRBJ1-1 | NA | TRBV6-1 | NA | CASRAAAGFREAFF | TGTGCCAGCAGGGCCGCAGCCGGGTTTCGTGAAGCTTTCTTT
TRBJ1-5 | NA | TRBV19 | NA | CASSSGRTGNQPQHF | TGTGCCAGTAGTAGTGGGCGGACTGGCAATCAGCCCCAGCATTTT
TRBJ2-6 | NA | TRBV4-1 | NA | CASSPLPSGANVLTF | TGCGCCAGCAGCCCCCTCCCCTCTGGGGCCAACGTCCTGACTTTC
TRBJ1-1 | NA | TRBV20-1 | few | CSATFVGEAFF | TGCAGTGCTACTTTCGTCGGTGAAGCTTTCTTT
TRBJ2-5 | TRBD1 | TRBV7-7 | NA | CASSVTGGSVQETQYF | TGTGCTAGCAGCGTGACAGGGGGCTCGGTACAAGAGACCCAGTACTTC
TRBJ1-4 | NA | TRBV30 | few | CAWGGREYEKLFF | TGTGCCTGGGGTGGTCGGGAGTACGAAAAACTGTTTTTT
TRBJ2-5 | NA | TRBV18 | few | CASSPRPGKETQYF | TGTGCCAGCTCACCACGGCCAGGGAAAGAGACCCAGTACTTC
TRBJ1-6 | NA | TRBV30 | NA | CAWRATSLLDSPLHF | TGTGCCTGGAGGGCGACGAGTCTCCTGGATTCACCCCTCCACTTT
TRBJ2-2 | NA | TRBV29-1 | few | CSVDPNTGELFF | TGCAGCGTTGACCCCAACACCGGGGAGCTGTTTTTT
TRBJ2-5 | NA | TRBV7-7 | few | CASSPGLTPQETQYF | TGTGCTAGCAGCCCCGGACTGACACCACAAGAGACCCAGTACTTC
TRBJ2-7 | NA | TRBV7-2 | few | CASSLRQDNYEQYF | TGTGCCAGCAGCCTTCGACAGGATAACTACGAGCAGTACTTC
TRBJ2-7 | TRBD1 | TRBV7-9 | NA | CASSSPGTGGQEQYF | TGTGCCAGCAGCTCACCCGGGACAGGGGGACAAGAGCAGTACTTC
TRBJ1-5 | NA | TRBV7-2 | few | CASSLEGWGPQHF | TGTGCCAGCAGCTTAGAGGGTTGGGGGCCCCAGCATTTT
TRBJ1-2 | NA | TRBV30 | few | CAWSVLGGYTF | TGTGCCTGGAGTGTCCTCGGGGGCTACACCTTC
TRBJ2-5 | TRBD2 | TRBV9 | NA | CASSQAGEGTQYF | TGTGCCAGCAGCCAAGCGGGGGAGGGGACCCAGTACTTC